These 23 T cell receptor beta chains were sequenced from one sample in a study of shared clonotypes between healthy human individuals. Sequencing used immunoSEQ multiplex PCR; TCRdb keeps in-frame clones, though not all of them. Of almost 750,000 clones listed, around 70% are singletons. The specimen was memory CD4+ T cells sorted from blood. The sample's subset: CD45RA-negative fraction. These receptors came from a woman aged 25 to 39 in good health.

This chain links TRBV19 with TRBJ2-1; D tentatively reads TRBD1 or TRBD2 (5 bases each). The CDR3 is made up of 12 amino acids. Germline V CDR1 and CDR2: LNHDA, SQIVND (reference sequence). The ends were cut back, 7 bases at V and 6 bases at J, with 10 bases in the middle. The CDR3 here is CASNRGPNEQFF. The CDR3 DNA follows: TGTGCCAGTAACCGGGGCCCCAATGAGCAGTTCTTC.

About this clone itself: This specimen includes other DNA sequences encoding the same CDR3. V usage is TRBV18 and J usage is TRBJ1-5; D remains ambiguous. Germline values: CDR1 KGHSH, CDR2 LQKENI. The CDR3 is 14 residues long. V was clipped by 2 bases and J by 0 bases, with 5 bases between them. The CDR3 bases are TGTGCCAGCTCACCAAATTATAGCAATCAGCCCCAGCATTTT. Translated: CASSPNYSNQPQHF.

The rearrangement links TRBV4-1 to TRBJ2-5; D unresolved. Germline V CDR1 and CDR2: MGHRA, YSYEKL. The CDR3 is 17 amino acids. V was cut by 1 base and J by 2 bases, with 17 bases left in between. CDR3 sequence reads: CASSQGVDRVGQETQYF. The DNA of the CDR3 is TGCGCCAGCAGCCAAGGGGTGGATCGGGTGGGGCAAGAGACCCAGTACTTC.

This chain connects TRBV2 to TRBJ2-2; D might be TRBD1 (6 bases). This CDR3 spans 16 amino acids. Germline CDR1 SNHLY, CDR2 FYNNEI. The V and J ends lost 7 bases and 3 bases respectively, with 18 bases between them. This CDR3 reads CASNIQGWADTGELFF. Written as DNA, the CDR3 is TGTGCCAGCAATATACAGGGTTGGGCGGACACCGGGGAGCTGTTTTTT. Filled out from reference TRBV2 and TRBJ2-2, the complete variable domain reads EPEVTQTPSHQVTQMGQEVILRCVPISNHLYFYWYRQILGQKVEFLVSFYNNEISEKSEIFDDQFSVERPDGSNFTLKIRSTKLEDSAMYFCASNIQGWADTGELFFGEGSRLTVL.

Of note for this clone: The sample has other DNA sequences that encode this CDR3 too. The chain uses TRBV28 and TRBJ1-2; D gene unclear. V was shortened by 6 bases and J by 3 bases, with 5 bases between the two germline ends. CDR1 MDHEN and CDR2 SYDVKM come from the germline V gene. The CDR3 totals 11 residues. The CDR3 loop reads CASRRDYGYTF. DNA for the CDR3: TGTGCCAGCAGGAGGGACTATGGCTACACCTTC.

The rearrangement joins TRBV28 to TRBJ1-2; D is ambiguous. The germline V gene encodes CDR1 MDHEN and CDR2 SYDVKM. This CDR3 spans 13 amino acids. V lost 4 bases to trimming and J lost 5 bases, with 11 bases between them. This chain's CDR3 is CASSSPKGYGYTF. CDR3 nucleotide sequence: TGTGCCAGCAGTTCCCCTAAGGGATATGGCTACACCTTC.

In DNA, the CDR3 is TGTGCCAGCAGCCAAGACGGGACAGGAACCTCCTACAATGAGCAGTTCTTC. It specifies CASSQDGTGTSYNEQFF. The chain carries TRBV4-2 and TRBJ2-1; 8 nucleotides line up with TRBD1. The CDR3 is 17 residues long. With 0 bases clipped from V and 0 bases from J, the junction kept 4 bases outside the gene matches. CDR1 and CDR2 from the germline V gene are LGHNA and YNFKEQ.

This clone was detected only once. The chain joins TRBV5-1 to TRBJ2-1; the D call may be TRBD1 or TRBD2 (7 bases each). The CDR3 sequence is 18 residues long. V lost 0 bases and J lost 4, with 20 bases in between. Per germline, CDR1 SGHRS and CDR2 YFSETQ. CDR3 bases: TGCGCCAGCAGCTTGGCCCGGGACAGCGGGGCGTTATACAATGAGCAGTTCTTC. Its translation: CASSLARDSGALYNEQFF.

In its sample, this clone was seen a few times. This sequence joins TRBV7-9 and TRBJ2-7; 10 nucleotides line up with TRBD2. The CDR3 has 15 amino acids. Trimming at V came to 4 bases and at J to 3 bases, leaving 6 bases not matched to a gene. The V gene's germline CDR1 is SEHNR and CDR2 FQNEAQ (reference sequence). The DNA for the CDR3 is TGTGCCAGCAGCTCCATTAGCGGGAGGTTCTACGAGCAGTACTTC. Translating gives CASSSISGRFYEQYF.

The chain has TRBV28 and TRBJ2-5; 8 bases align to TRBD2. This CDR3 comprises 13 residues. With V trimmed by 5 bases and J by 5 bases, 4 bases remained unmatched. Germline lookup yields CDR1 MDHEN and CDR2 SYDVKM. For the CDR3, the DNA is TGTGCCAGCAGTCGAGCGGGAGACGAGACCCAGTACTTC. Its protein is CASSRAGDETQYF.

This clone is a singleton in its sample. The chain has TRBV18 and TRBJ2-5; D is possibly TRBD2 (7 bases). Trimming took 4 bases from V and 5 from J, leaving 14 bases between them. The CDR3 is 14 amino acids. From germline, CDR1 is KGHSH and CDR2 LQKENI. In nucleotides, the CDR3 is TGTGCCAGCTCACGAGGGGGAGGGGACGAGACCCAGTACTTC. It specifies CASSRGGGDETQYF.

CDR3 nucleotides: TGTGCCAGCAGTCCCCCGTTATGGGGAATGGGGGAGCAGTACTTC. Encoded protein: CASSPPLWGMGEQYF. The J gene is TRBJ2-7, the V gene TRBV28, with D hard to call. This CDR3 region has 15 residues. From germline, CDR1 is MDHEN and CDR2 SYDVKM. Deletions cut 5 bases from V and 7 bases from J, with 21 bases between.

The J gene is TRBJ2-4, the V gene TRBV2; 8 bases match TRBD1. CDR1 SNHLY and CDR2 FYNNEI come from the germline V gene. The CDR3 length is 15 residues. V was clipped by 3 bases and J by 5 bases; unmatched bases: 6. The CDR3 bases are TGTGCCAGCAGTGATCTTCAGGGGGCTGAAAACATTCAGTACTTC. Its protein product is CASSDLQGAENIQYF.

The chain employs TRBV5-1 and TRBJ1-1; D uncertain. The CDR3 consists of 15 residues. The germline V gene encodes CDR1 SGHRS and CDR2 YFSETQ. Trimming removed 2 bases at V and 7 bases at J, with 18 bases between. The CDR3 nucleotides read TGCGCCAGCAGCTTAAGGTCGGGCCAGAAGGGTGAAGCTTTCTTT. Its translation is CASSLRSGQKGEAFF.

This CDR3 is CASSLAEGAVTEAFF. The CDR3 DNA follows: TGCGCCAGCAGCTTGGCAGAGGGGGCAGTCACTGAAGCTTTCTTT. The rearrangement links TRBV5-1 to TRBJ1-1; 7 nucleotides match TRBD1. Germline CDR1 reads SGHRS; CDR2 reads YFSETQ. The CDR3 contains 15 residues. V lost 0 bases, J lost 4 bases, and 6 bases stayed unmatched. Looking up the rest from reference TRBV5-1 and TRBJ1-1 gives the full variable domain: KAGVTQTPRYLIKTRGQQVTLSCSPISGHRSVSWYQQTPGQGLQFLFEYFSETQRNKGNFPGRFSGRQFSNSRSEMNVSTLELGDSALYLCASSLAEGAVTEAFFGQGTRLTVV.

V usage is TRBV27 and J usage is TRBJ1-3, with a weak D call TRBD1 (6 bases). CDR3 length: 14 amino acids. Germline V gene lookup returns CDR1 MNHEY and CDR2 SMNVEV (reference sequence). Trimming cost V 10 bases and J 4 bases, with 17 bases left between them. This chain's CDR3 is CATRDTKGGNTIYF. The CDR3 DNA reads TGTGCCACCAGGGACACCAAAGGGGGAAACACCATATATTTT.

The CDR3 bases are TGTGCCAGTAGTATCTGGCAAAACACTGAAGCTTTCTTT. Protein sequence: CASSIWQNTEAFF. The chain employs TRBV19 and TRBJ1-1; unclear D gene. CDR3 size: 13 residues. Germline assignment: CDR1 LNHDA and CDR2 SQIVND (reference sequence). Trimming pared 3 bases from V and 2 bases from J, leaving 7 bases between. Full variable domain (rest looked up from reference TRBV19 and TRBJ1-1): DGGITQSPKYLFRKEGQNVTLSCEQNLNHDAMYWYRQDPGQGLRLIYYSQIVNDFQKGDIAEGYSVSREKKESFPLTVTSAQKNPTAFYLCASSIWQNTEAFFGQGTRLTVV.

The V call is TRBV7-2, the J call TRBJ2-1, with a possible D match to TRBD1 (6 bases). V gave up 1 base and J gave up 10 bases, with 14 bases separating them. Germline lookup yields CDR1 SGHTA and CDR2 FQGNSA. The CDR3 length is 14 residues. CDR3 DNA sequence: TGTGCCAGCAGCTTAGACGAGGGGGTTGGGGAGCAGTTCTTC. This sequence encodes CASSLDEGVGEQFF.

The chain joins TRBV6-4 to TRBJ2-1, with D hard to call. Trimming took off 3 bases at V and 0 bases at J, with 9 bases between the two ends. The CDR3 contains 15 residues. Per germline, CDR1 MRHNA and CDR2 SNTAGT. CDR3 loop: CASSEDASSYNEQFF. The CDR3 coding sequence is TGTGCCAGCAGTGAAGACGCCAGCTCCTACAATGAGCAGTTCTTC.

This chain connects TRBV7-8 to TRBJ2-7, with 9 bases lining up with TRBD2. The CDR3 contains 15 residues. V was clipped by 7 bases and J by 3 bases; unmatched bases: 10. The germline gives CDR1 SGHVS, CDR2 FQNEAQ. The CDR3, as DNA: TGTGCCAGCACCCCTAGGCGGGAGGGCCTCTACGAGCAGTACTTC. Amino acid sequence: CASTPRREGLYEQYF.

This chain links TRBV13 with TRBJ2-5, with D perhaps given as TRBD1 or TRBD2 (5 bases each). Trimming took 4 bases from V and 3 from J, leaving 12 bases between them. The germline gives CDR1 PRHDT, CDR2 FYEKMQ (reference sequence). The CDR3 contains 14 residues. The CDR3, as DNA: TGTGCCAGCAGCTACCGGGACGGAAAAGAGACCCAGTACTTC. Translation: CASSYRDGKETQYF.

The J gene is TRBJ2-7, the V gene TRBV6-1; D might be TRBD1 or TRBD2, each matching 5 bases. V lost 8 bases and J 3 bases, leaving 14 bases between the germline ends. Per the germline V gene, CDR1 is MNHNS and CDR2 is SASEGT. The CDR3 is 13 residues long. As DNA, the CDR3 is TGTGCCAGCTCGCCGGGACCCAACTACGAGCAGTACTTC. As protein: CASSPGPNYEQYF.

The chain couples TRBV25-1 to TRBJ2-7; 12 nucleotides align to TRBD1. CDR3 length: 16 amino acids. J was trimmed by 5 bases and V by 10 bases; bases with no gene match: 15. Germline CDR1 MGHDK, CDR2 SYGVNS. The CDR3 protein is CATGGWGTGGGDEQYF. Written as DNA, the CDR3 is TGTGCCACCGGGGGTTGGGGGACAGGGGGCGGAGACGAGCAGTACTTC.